These 17 T cell receptor beta chains were sequenced from one sample in a study of blood T cell repertoires in COVID-19 (TCRdb year 2020). The library came from the immunoSEQ multiplex PCR assay. Imported from immuneACCESS, the table was reduced by TCRdb to in-frame sequences with V and J called. These copies leave out some clones; in studies compared against another copy, an unresolved V gene accounts for under half, and the cause of the remainder is not known. For this sample the table gives 250,000 to 300,000 clones, of which about 93% were detected only once. Around 1.1% of the sample rests with the top ten. Sequenced material: PBMCs or T cells enriched from blood (not recorded which). Receptors were obtained from a young woman who had recovered from COVID-19.

The CDR3 coding sequence is TGTGCCAGCAGCTATGGACAGGGGCTGAGCAATCAGCCCCAGCATTTT. It codes for CASSYGQGLSNQPQHF. The chain combines TRBV7-2 with TRBJ1-5; TRBD1 aligns across 9 bases. The trim removed 4 bases at V and 1 base at J, leaving 5 bases unmatched. Germline lookup yields CDR1 SGHTA and CDR2 FQGNSA. The CDR3 totals 16 residues.

The V and J genes are TRBV28 and TRBJ2-1, with no clear D. Germline V lookup: CDR1 MDHEN, CDR2 SYDVKM. V was pared by 2 bases and J by 10 bases, with 9 bases between. The CDR3 contains 12 residues. CDR3 sequence reads: CASSLIRLEQFF. The CDR3 nucleotides are TGTGCCAGCAGTTTAATTCGCCTAGAGCAGTTCTTC.

The chain carries TRBV19 and TRBJ1-2; no reliable D call. The V gene lost 1 base and the J gene lost 10 bases, with 22 bases spanning the gap. The V gene's germline CDR1 is LNHDA and CDR2 SQIVND (reference sequence). The length of the CDR3 is 16 residues. CDR3 nucleotide sequence: TGTGCCAGTAGTATAGGGACCTTCGGAATCCGGGATCTCTACACCTTC. Translation: CASSIGTFGIRDLYTF. The full variable domain, completed using reference TRBV19 and TRBJ1-2, is DGGITQSPKYLFRKEGQNVTLSCEQNLNHDAMYWYRQDPGQGLRLIYYSQIVNDFQKGDIAEGYSVSREKKESFPLTVTSAQKNPTAFYLCASSIGTFGIRDLYTFGSGTRLTVV.

The rearrangement joins TRBV6-6 to TRBJ2-1, with 13 bases aligning to TRBD2. CDR1 and CDR2 (germline): MNHNY, SVGAGI (reference sequence). This CDR3 is 18 amino acids long. Trimming removed 5 bases from V and 7 bases from J; junction bases left unmatched: 14. The CDR3 DNA reads TGTGCCAGCAGTCTACTAGCGGGAGGGCCTTTTACGACAAATGAGCAGTTCTTC. It yields the protein CASSLLAGGPFTTNEQFF.

The J gene is TRBJ2-7, the V gene TRBV5-4, with 10 bases identical to TRBD2. With V trimmed by 0 bases and J by 5 bases, 8 bases remained unmatched. The germline V gene encodes CDR1 SGHNT and CDR2 YYREEE (reference sequence). The CDR3 covers 16 residues. The CDR3 loop reads CASSLGLAGAVHEQYF. In nucleotides, the CDR3 is TGTGCCAGCAGCTTGGGTCTAGCGGGAGCGGTCCACGAGCAGTACTTC.

The CDR3 DNA sequence: TGTGCCAGCTCACAGTCCGGGACAGGAAACTCACCCCTCCACTTT. Amino acid sequence: CASSQSGTGNSPLHF. The V gene is TRBV18, the J gene TRBJ1-6; 8 nucleotides agree with TRBD1. The CDR3 extends over 15 amino acids. J was trimmed by 10 bases and V by 4 bases; bases with no gene match: 9. Germline CDR1 is KGHSH and CDR2 is LQKENI.

V is TRBV5-6 and J is TRBJ2-7; D unclear. With 4 bases removed from V and 0 bases from J, the gap between germline ends came to 8 bases. This CDR3 has 13 residues. Germline-derived CDR1 and CDR2 are SGHDT and YYEEEE. In nucleotides, the CDR3 is TGTGCCAGCAGCCTACAGCACTCCTACGAGCAGTACTTC. It specifies CASSLQHSYEQYF.

The V call is TRBV24-1, the J call TRBJ2-5, with 15 bases aligning to TRBD2. CDR1 and CDR2 (germline): KGHDR, SFDVKD. Trimming cost V 4 bases and J 4 bases; bases outside gene matches: 6. CDR3 length: 17 amino acids. CDR3 nucleotides: TGTGCCACCAGTGACCCCGGACTAGCGGGAGGGGGAGAGACCCAGTACTTC. Amino acids: CATSDPGLAGGGETQYF.

The chain is built from TRBV7-2 and TRBJ2-5; 10 bases line up with TRBD2. This CDR3 region has 17 residues. The J segment lost 5 bases and the V segment lost 5 bases, leaving 14 bases of the junction unmatched. Germline values: CDR1 SGHTA, CDR2 FQGNSA. Here the CDR3 reads CASSLGGTSVQGETQYF. The DNA of the CDR3 is TGTGCCAGCAGCCTGGGCGGGACTAGCGTTCAGGGGGAGACCCAGTACTTC.

The DNA for the CDR3 is TGCGCCAGCAGCCCGGGCTCCCACAGGGATACGCAGTATTTT. As protein: CASSPGSHRDTQYF. V is TRBV5-1 and J is TRBJ2-3; D may be TRBD1 (5 bases). Trimming took 4 bases from V and 6 from J, leaving 15 bases between them. Germline CDR1 is SGHRS and CDR2 is YFSETQ. The CDR3 is 14 amino acids.

This clone was detected only once. The V gene is TRBV7-9, the J gene TRBJ2-7; 8 bases fit TRBD1. The J segment lost 2 bases and the V segment lost 1 base, leaving 1 base of the junction unmatched. The CDR3 has 14 amino acids. CDR1 is SEHNR, CDR2 FQNEAQ, per germline (reference sequence). The CDR3 DNA sequence: TGTGCCAGCAGCTTAGGACAGGGGACCTACGAGCAGTACTTC. Its protein product is CASSLGQGTYEQYF.

This rearrangement joins TRBV19 to TRBJ2-3; no firm D call. With 8 bases removed from V and 3 bases from J, the gap between germline ends came to 6 bases. This CDR3 region has 11 residues. The germline gives CDR1 LNHDA, CDR2 SQIVND (reference sequence). The CDR3 here is CASALTDTQYF. CDR3 bases: TGTGCCAGTGCACTAACAGATACGCAGTATTTT.

V is TRBV7-8 and J is TRBJ2-1; a weak D match, TRBD2 (6 bases). Germline V CDR1 and CDR2: SGHVS, FQNEAQ. V lost 5 bases and J lost 9, with 14 bases in between. This CDR3 contains 13 residues. The CDR3 loop is CASSRDWRGEQFF. CDR3 sequence (DNA): TGTGCCAGCAGCCGGGACTGGAGGGGTGAGCAGTTCTTC.

The chain carries TRBV27 and TRBJ2-2; 9 bases map to TRBD1. J lost 5 bases, V lost 6 bases, and 10 bases had no gene match. Per the germline V gene, CDR1 is MNHEY and CDR2 is SMNVEV (reference sequence). The CDR3 has 16 amino acids. The CDR3 region has the DNA TGTGCCAGCAGAGGCGCGGGACAGGGAAAAACCGGGGAGCTGTTTTTT. This translates into CASRGAGQGKTGELFF.

J is TRBJ1-4 and V is TRBV18, with a weak D call TRBD1 (6 bases). The CDR3 runs 13 residues. The germline V and J ends were trimmed by 5 bases and 12 bases, with 16 bases remaining between them. CDR1 is KGHSH and CDR2 is LQKENI in the germline V gene. The CDR3 DNA is TGTGCCAGCTCATCCCCTACAGGGCGGGAACTGTTTTTT. This codes for CASSSPTGRELFF.

The CDR3 sequence is CASGLYPNTGELFF. The CDR3 nucleotides read TGTGCTAGTGGTTTGTATCCGAACACCGGGGAGCTGTTTTTT. The gene calls are TRBV12-5 and TRBJ2-2; D call uncertain. The germline V gene encodes CDR1 LGHNT and CDR2 FRNRAP. V was pared by 2 bases and J by 0 bases, with 4 bases between. The CDR3 covers 14 residues.

The count of this clone is one. The chain combines TRBV5-1 with TRBJ1-6; 8 bases match TRBD1. Germline trimming cut 0 bases from V and 7 bases from J; bases unmatched to any gene: 3. This CDR3 spans 15 amino acids. Per the germline V gene, CDR1 is SGHRS and CDR2 is YFSETQ. CDR3 in DNA: TGCGCCAGCAGCTTGGCCACAGGGGGGAATTCACCCCTCCACTTT. Translated, it gives CASSLATGGNSPLHF.